This TCR beta chain was identified during a study of T cells after yellow fever vaccination (dated by TCRdb to 2018 to 2020). Context from the whole study: The SMART-Seq v4 Ultra Low Input RNA kit was used to prepare libraries from fractions with low cell numbers. Blood was collected at multiple timepoints before and after primary and secondary immunization, and bulk PBMC replicates and cell subsets were isolated. To track T-cell clones before and after primary and booster YFV17D yellow fever vaccination, bulk TCR alpha and beta repertoires were sequenced longitudinally. Two healthy male donors made up the cohort, one aged 18 to 30 years and the other aged 30 to 40 years. What the work shows at the level of the full study, not this receptor alone: Only a couple of donors were included in the study, so the extent to which the findings can be generalized is limited. Compared with the primary T-cell response, the secondary T-cell response was weaker but faster, peaking on day 5 rather than day 15. Because abundant contaminating clonotypes from the bulk population could be contained in FACS-sorted repertoires, computational filtering was required. A small fraction of clonotypes showed up in both the CD4 and CD8 compartments, probably as a result of convergent recombination. After the booster, most of the clones that had expanded following primary vaccination were detected again (about 95% of CD4 and around 90% of CD8), which suggests that memory was broadly maintained.

In light of the paper, this sample's treatment or condition label describes: live attenuated yellow fever vaccine strain. At each blood-draw timepoint, two biological replicates of bulk PBMCs were obtained. A standard Ficoll-Paque protocol was used to isolate PBMCs from peripheral blood. TriZol was used to extract RNA from bulk PBMCs, CD4 and CD8 fractions, and dextramer-positive and dextramer-negative fractions. TCR cDNA was synthesized by 5'RACE template switching, through which a universal primer site and unique molecular identifiers were introduced. Priming of cDNA synthesis was performed from both the TCR alpha and TCR beta constant segments. Library amplification involved two PCR steps, and the second step added sample barcodes and sequencing adapters. Sequencing of libraries was performed on Illumina HiSeq 2500 (2x100 bp) or NovaSeq (2x150 bp). As for the authors' bioinformatics: Demultiplexing of reads and collapsing into UMI consensus sequences were performed with MIGEC, and V(D)J alignment was carried out with MiXCR. Using edgeR on replicate PBMC samples, clonotypes were called vaccine-responding if FDR was below 0.01 and the log2 fold change was above 5 up to day 15. CD4 or CD8 identity was assigned to each bulk clonotype according to whether the clonotype was present at higher abundance in the sequenced CD4 repertoire or the sequenced CD8 repertoire. TCRdb applied fastp at Q25 and MiXCR to the public reads, then kept only in-frame beta chains. All rows with the same CDR3 protein become a single entry with the most common DNA and genes. Clone size and V and J calls follow TCRdb, not the original study. Recorded for this sample are just under 600,000 distinct CDR3 sequences; roughly 13% of them occurred a single time. Around 15% of the sample is in the top ten clones.

As regards this clonotype: No antigen is known for it. The record has no base qualities; no much larger clone is one base away.

Sample: PBMCs, taken on the day of the yellow fever booster vaccination. The clonotype originates from a man in his thirties or forties who received the YFV17D yellow fever vaccine.

CDR3 region: CSALGTSGRANEQFF. The sequenced DNA is TGCAGTGCTCTCGGGACTAGCGGGAGGGCAAATGAGCAGTTCTTC. The chain is encoded by TRBV20-1 joined to TRBJ2-1; 16 bases in the junction line up with TRBD2. CDR1 is given as DFQATT and CDR2 as SNEGSKA, both from the germline V gene (reference sequence). The CDR3 goes from the cysteine to the phenylalanine over 15 residues. Only CDR3 DNA is held: 45 bases, read in frame from base 1. The junction shows trimming of 5 bases on V and 7 bases on J, and the gene matches do not reach 5 bases of it.